These 13 T cell receptor beta chains share one sample of origin, sequenced in a study of T cell responses to AZD1222 COVID-19 vaccine. The protocol was immunoSEQ multiplex PCR, while the TCRdb copy is restricted to in-frame clones and leaves out a portion. In the table there are about 150,000 clones, 90% of which are singletons. The material sequenced was peripheral blood, taken on day 0 of AZD1222 vaccination. These receptors were obtained from an adult in good health.

The chain carries TRBV24-1 and TRBJ1-1; unclear D gene. V lost 3 bases, J lost 6 bases, and 10 bases lay in between. Germline CDR1 and CDR2: KGHDR and SFDVKD. CDR3 size: 13 residues. For the CDR3, the DNA is TGTGCCACCAGTGATAGCGTCTTGCCTGAAGCTTTCTTT. Encoded protein: CATSDSVLPEAFF.

The chain employs TRBV9 and TRBJ2-1, with TRBD2 matching over 8 bases. The CDR3 sequence is 18 residues long. Germline loops: CDR1 SGDLS, CDR2 YYNGEE. The V segment lost 1 base and the J segment 0 bases; nucleotides outside the gene matches: 9. The CDR3 sequence is CASSVSPERESSYNEQFF. Written as DNA, the CDR3 is TGTGCCAGCAGCGTATCTCCTGAGCGGGAGAGCTCCTACAATGAGCAGTTCTTC.

This clone was counted a single time. The DNA of the CDR3 is TGTGCCAGCAGTTACTCCAAGACAGCCCGCTCCTACGAGCAGTACTTC. It is translated as CASSYSKTARSYEQYF. This chain uses TRBV6-2 or TRBV6-3 with TRBJ2-7; TRBD1 is a possible D gene (5 bases). Trimming shortened V by 0 bases and J by 0 bases, and 12 bases separated the two germline ends. This CDR3 comprises 16 residues. Germline values: CDR1 MNHEY, CDR2 SVGEGT.

The chain joins TRBV6-2 or TRBV6-3 to TRBJ1-5; D is undetermined. The germline V gene encodes CDR1 MNHEY and CDR2 SVGEGT. CDR3 length equals 12 residues. Trimming left V 5 bases short and J 9 bases short, with 11 bases between. CDR3 DNA: TGTGCCAGCAGTGCCTACCGAGGGCCCCAGCATTTT. Its translation: CASSAYRGPQHF.

The rearrangement joins TRBV6-2 or TRBV6-3 to TRBJ1-4; maybe TRBD1 (5 bases). Per germline, CDR1 MNHEY and CDR2 SVGEGT. The CDR3 spans 14 residues. V was trimmed by 2 bases and J by 14 bases, leaving 18 bases between them. The CDR3 DNA reads TGTGCCAGCAGTTACCTTGGGAGCAGACAGAGGCTGTTTTTT. This codes for CASSYLGSRQRLFF.

This chain links TRBV28 with TRBJ2-7, with TRBD1 matching over 7 bases. The V segment lost 2 bases and the J segment 4 bases; nucleotides outside the gene matches: 17. The CDR3 runs to 18 residues. The germline V gene has CDR1 MDHEN and CDR2 SYDVKM. The CDR3 nucleotides read TGTGCCAGCAGTTTAAAACTACTTCTGCCAGGGGGAGCGTACGAGCAGTACTTC. It specifies CASSLKLLLPGGAYEQYF.

CDR3 DNA sequence: TGTGCCAGCAGCCAAGCCGGACTAGCGGGGCAGAACACCGGGGAGCTGTTTTTT. It specifies CASSQAGLAGQNTGELFF. This rearrangement joins TRBV3-1 (or the pseudogene TRBV3-2) to TRBJ2-2; TRBD2 matches at 12 bases. CDR1 is LGHDT, CDR2 YNNKEL, per germline (reference sequence). The ends lost 1 base at V and 1 base at J; junction bases unmatched: 4. The CDR3 totals 18 residues.

The chain couples TRBV28 to TRBJ2-3; D unclear. The germline gives CDR1 MDHEN, CDR2 SYDVKM. V lost 4 bases and J lost 6, with 5 bases in between. The CDR3 is made up of 11 amino acids. The CDR3 spells CASSSEDTQYF. The CDR3 nucleotides are TGTGCCAGCAGTTCGGAGGATACGCAGTATTTT.

V usage is TRBV3-1 (or the pseudogene TRBV3-2) and J usage is TRBJ1-1; D is unclear. The CDR3 has 15 residues. Trimming removed 0 bases from V and 0 bases from J, with 8 bases in between. Germline CDR1 is LGHDT and CDR2 is YNNKEL (reference sequence). The CDR3 reads CASSQDTWMNTEAFF. The CDR3 DNA is TGTGCCAGCAGCCAAGATACGTGGATGAACACTGAAGCTTTCTTT.

The chain carries TRBV7-3 and TRBJ2-1, with 7 bases lining up with TRBD2. V shed 3 bases and J 7 bases; nucleotides not matched to a gene: 15. Per germline, CDR1 SGHTA and CDR2 FQGTGA. The CDR3 contains 17 residues. Here the CDR3 DNA reads TGTGCCAGCAGCTTTTACAGCACTAGCGTTGGGCAAAATGAGCAGTTCTTC. Amino acid sequence: CASSFYSTSVGQNEQFF.

V gene TRBV19 combines with J gene TRBJ2-2; the D gene could be TRBD1 or TRBD2 (5 bases each). This CDR3 has 14 amino acids. Looked up from germline, CDR1 is LNHDA and CDR2 is SQIVND (reference sequence). The ends were cut back, 4 bases at V and 5 bases at J, with 11 bases in the middle. CDR3 sequence: CASSTGPGTGELFF. CDR3 sequence (DNA): TGTGCCAGTAGTACGGGGCCGGGGACCGGGGAGCTGTTTTTT.

The chain employs TRBV15 and TRBJ1-5; 8 nucleotides align to TRBD1. Germline CDR1 and CDR2: LNHNV and YYDKDF (reference sequence). The J segment lost 4 bases and the V segment lost 8 bases, leaving 4 bases of the junction unmatched. The CDR3 totals 13 residues. The CDR3 protein is CATGGTGNQPQHF. DNA for the CDR3: TGTGCCACCGGGGGGACAGGAAATCAGCCCCAGCATTTT.

The J gene is TRBJ2-7, the V gene TRBV6-1, with D possibly TRBD1 on 5 matching bases. With 3 bases removed from V and 3 bases from J, the gap between germline ends came to 6 bases. The CDR3 totals 12 residues. Germline V lookup: CDR1 MNHNS, CDR2 SASEGT. The CDR3, as DNA: TGTGCCAGCAGTGATACAGGCTACGAGCAGTACTTC. Protein sequence: CASSDTGYEQYF.